This T cell receptor beta chain was identified in a study of T cell responses to AZD1222 COVID-19 vaccine. Trimming cost V 0 bases and J 3 bases, with 6 bases left between them. Germline CDR1 and CDR2: SGHRS and YFSETQ. The CDR3 extends over 13 amino acids. Study-wide points: Most donors were white British and more were female, and clonal diversity was possibly underestimated. Spike-specific TCR breadth and depth went up after people got two AZD1222 doses.

As regards this clone: Antigen specificity is unknown. Other nucleotide sequences from this sample produce the same CDR3.

This table comes from immunoSEQ multiplex PCR, and its TCRdb copy is limited to in-frame clones, with some not included. In the table there are approximately 200,000 clones, around 93% of which are singletons. The chain recombines TRBV5-1 with TRBJ2-5; D is possibly TRBD1 or TRBD2 (5 bases each). The origin of this receptor is an adult in good health. Sequences were derived from peripheral blood, sampled on day 0 of AZD1222 vaccination. Written as DNA, the CDR3 is TGCGCCAGCAGCTTGGGAGGGGAAGAGACCCAGTACTTC. Its translation is CASSLGGEETQYF.